Included here is one T cell receptor beta chain sequence, with context. This record comes from a study of control samples from healthy donors and cancer patients. CDR1 SGHTA and CDR2 FQGNSA come from the germline V gene. Trimming took off 2 bases at V and 0 bases at J, with 8 bases between the two ends. This CDR3 has 14 amino acids. Produced via immunoSEQ multiplex PCR; TCRdb's table is partial and in-frame only. The sample lists approximately 150,000 clones; 94% were seen once. The rearrangement uses TRBV7-2 and TRBJ2-7; D remains ambiguous. The material sequenced was blood. This sequence originates from a woman aged 18-30 years in good health. CDR3 nucleotides: TGTGCCAGCAGCTTATACGACGGCTCCTACGAGCAGTACTTC. Protein product: CASSLYDGSYEQYF.